These 8 T cell receptor beta chains were sequenced from one sample in a study of PD-1 blockade in classical Hodgkin lymphoma (TCRdb year 2020). Explained via the paper, the time point label denotes: cycle 1 day 1 (C1D1), immediately before nivolumab initiation. Relapse after autologous stem cell transplantation had occurred in all trial patients, and cohorts A, B and C were distinguished by prior brentuximab vedotin exposure. Libraries came from the immunoSEQ multiplex PCR assay. TCRdb retrieved this table from immuneACCESS and kept in-frame rearrangements only. Not all clones are present; in checked studies, unresolved V genes account for under half, and no reason is known for the remainder. Recorded for this sample are about 72,000 clones; about 92% of them occurred a single time. 8% of the sample is in the top ten clones. The sample was peripheral blood mononuclear cells (PBMCs), taken at baseline. The receptors were sampled from a human donor with classical Hodgkin lymphoma.

This chain joins TRBV27 and TRBJ2-1, with 10 bases lining up with TRBD2. V shed 1 base, J shed 6 bases, and the junction held 6 bases outside the gene matches. The CDR3 extends over 16 amino acids. CDR1 and CDR2 (germline): MNHEY, SMNVEV (reference sequence). The CDR3 coding sequence is TGTGCCAGCAGTTTATGGAGCGGGGGGGCCTCCAATGAGCAGTTCTTC. It codes for CASSLWSGGASNEQFF.

The chain links TRBV9 to TRBJ1-2, with 8 bases matching TRBD1. The V and J ends lost 3 bases and 11 bases, in that order; junction bases with no gene match: 12. Per the germline V gene, CDR1 is SGDLS and CDR2 is YYNGEE. CDR3 size: 14 residues. CDR3 region: CASSARDRPSFYTF. CDR3 in DNA: TGTGCCAGCAGCGCCCGGGACAGGCCCTCTTTTTACACCTTC.

The chain has TRBV27 and TRBJ1-1; D is uncertain. V was pared by 2 bases and J by 1 base, with 8 bases between. This CDR3 contains 14 residues. The V gene's germline CDR1 is MNHEY and CDR2 SMNVEV (reference sequence). CDR3 DNA sequence: TGTGCCAGCAGTTTAAGGTTTACGAACACTGAAGCTTTCTTT. It is translated as CASSLRFTNTEAFF.

As DNA, the CDR3 is TGTGCCAGCAGCTTCCCGCGGGAGCGTTCCTACAATGAGCAGTTCTTC. Translated: CASSFPRERSYNEQFF. The chain links TRBV5-6 to TRBJ2-1; 7 bases align to TRBD2. Trimming cost V 2 bases and J 1 base; bases outside gene matches: 6. Germline V gives CDR1 SGHDT, CDR2 YYEEEE. This CDR3 region has 16 residues.

V gene TRBV27 combines with J gene TRBJ2-1; D is possibly TRBD2 (6 bases). Germline CDR1 is MNHEY and CDR2 is SMNVEV (reference sequence). The V end lost 7 bases, the J end lost 0 bases, and 10 bases lay between the germline ends. This CDR3 has 14 residues. Here the CDR3 reads CASMGGNSYNEQFF. The CDR3 DNA sequence: TGTGCCAGCATGGGGGGAAACTCCTACAATGAGCAGTTCTTC.

This chain joins TRBV7-6 and TRBJ2-5; TRBD1 matches at 8 bases. The last part of the DNA fits TRBJ2-7 better; the J call may be wrong. CDR1 and CDR2 from the germline V gene are SGHVS and FNYEAQ. This CDR3 contains 14 residues. This chain's CDR3 is CASTTGTGPYEQYF. CDR3 DNA: TGTGCCAGCACCACCGGGACAGGCCCCTACGAGCAGTACTTC.

The rearrangement joins TRBV19 to TRBJ1-2; possibly TRBD1 for D (6 bases). The CDR3 has 15 residues. V dropped 1 base and J dropped 4 bases, with 13 bases sitting between them. Germline CDR1 reads LNHDA; CDR2 reads SQIVND (reference sequence). The CDR3 DNA is TGTGCCAGTAGTATAGCGCAGTCAGGGGTCTATGGCTACACCTTC. Protein product: CASSIAQSGVYGYTF.

This clone was observed a handful of times. CDR3 in amino acids: CASRKRGSSYEQYF. DNA for the CDR3: TGTGCCAGCAGGAAGCGGGGAAGCTCCTACGAGCAGTACTTC. The chain uses TRBV27 and TRBJ2-7, with 7 bases identical to TRBD2. The CDR3 extends over 14 amino acids. The germline V gene encodes CDR1 MNHEY and CDR2 SMNVEV (reference sequence). Trimming took 6 bases from V and 0 from J; bases not matched to a gene: 5.